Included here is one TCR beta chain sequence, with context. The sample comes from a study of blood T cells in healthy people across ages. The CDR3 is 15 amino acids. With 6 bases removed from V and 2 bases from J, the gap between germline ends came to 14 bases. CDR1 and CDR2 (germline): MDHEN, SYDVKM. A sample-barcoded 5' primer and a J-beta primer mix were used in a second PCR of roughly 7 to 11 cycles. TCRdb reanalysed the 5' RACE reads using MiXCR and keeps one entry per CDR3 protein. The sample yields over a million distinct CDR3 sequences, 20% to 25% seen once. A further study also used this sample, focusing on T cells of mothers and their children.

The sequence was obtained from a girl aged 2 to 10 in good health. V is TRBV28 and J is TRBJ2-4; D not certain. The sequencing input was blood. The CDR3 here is CASSEQQATKNIQYF. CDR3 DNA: TGTGCCAGCAGCGAACAGCAGGCGACCAAAAACATTCAGTACTTC.